This T cell receptor beta chain emerged from a study of blood T cell repertoires in COVID-19 (dated by TCRdb to the early 2020s). About the study as a whole: Samples from collaborators originated in the United States, Italy and Spain and spanned both the acute and convalescent phases of COVID-19. The prospective study material was composed of cDNA or gDNA derived from T cells, B-cell-depleted T cells, or PBMCs. Deeply sampled blood TCRbeta repertoires from subjects exposed to, actively infected with, or recovered from COVID-19 were included in the dataset. A freely available public database, intended as a resource for researchers studying the immune response to SARS-CoV-2, is where the repertoires were released. The samples were drawn from the first 160 participants of the ongoing ImmuneRACE study and from roughly 1,300 subjects provided by 6 global collaborators. Where available, HLA class I and class II types were taken from metadata supplied by the sample provider and were not determined by assay-based typing. Sample metadata almost always included a de-identified subject ID, COVID-19 status, age in years and sex. Broad study findings and their caveats: The quantity of clinical and demographic metadata differed by source and by participant and was supplied without curation.

Deletion took 1 base off V and 4 bases off J, with a span of 8 bases between the germline ends. The CDR3, cysteine through phenylalanine, is 14 amino acids long. The CDR3 DNA has 42 bases and is translated from base 1. From a lookup of the germline V gene, CDR1 and CDR2 are KGHSH and LQKENI. Whole blood was collected in K2EDTA tubes by collaborating institutions according to the institutions' own protocols. For TCRbeta analysis, collaborators shipped samples as frozen whole blood, isolated PBMCs, or DNA extracted from either of those sample types. TCRbeta CDR3 regions were amplified from genomic DNA using the immunoSEQ Assay, a bias-controlled multiplex PCR. Regarding the original processing steps: The number of nucleated cells in each sample was estimated from the amplification of reference gene primers within the assay. Sequence reads were collapsed and filtered to measure the absolute abundance of every unique TCRbeta CDR3 rearrangement. For each sample, productive Simpson clonality was calculated as the square root of Simpson's diversity index across productive rearrangements. Imported from immuneACCESS, the table was reduced by TCRdb to in-frame sequences with V and J called. These copies leave out some clones; in studies compared against another copy, an unresolved V gene accounts for under half, and the cause of the remainder is not known. That table supplies the V and J calls and clone size; D and trimming were determined from the DNA. The sample profile shows about 240,000 clones; around 86% of them were found once. The biggest ten clones account for 5.5% to 7.5% of the sample.

Comments on this clone: Its antigen is currently not known. No base-level quality is on record; no much larger clone is a single base apart.

The sequence joins TRBV18 to TRBJ1-5; the D gene cannot be named for sure. This TCR derives from a woman in her 70s with active or convalescent COVID-19. Sequencing was carried out using peripheral blood. The CDR3 reads CASSPLQKNQPQHF. The DNA reads as follows: TGTGCCAGCTCACCACTTCAGAAGAATCAGCCCCAGCATTTT.